The rows below give T cell receptor beta chains drawn from one sample of a study of cytomegalovirus exposure and HLA in healthy donors. Sequenced by immunoSEQ multiplex PCR; TCRdb stores in-frame clones only, minus some. Of about 190,000 clones listed, approximately 83% are singletons. The specimen sequenced was PBMCs. The source is a boy younger than 10 in good health and CMV-seronegative. The CDR3 runs from the conserved cysteine through the conserved F or W. A D gene is named only where the DNA matches it firmly. Clone size is stated in some rows and not others, as once, few, many or a class when expanded.

j_gene: TRBJ1-2
len: 15
abundance: NA
d_gene: NA
v_gene: TRBV4-3
CDR3nt: TGCGCCAGCAGCCAAGGGACAGTAGCTAACTATGGCTACACCTTC
CDR3aa: CASSQGTVANYGYTF

j_gene: TRBJ2-4
len: 18
abundance: NA
d_gene: TRBD1
v_gene: TRBV7-8
CDR3nt: TGTGCCAGCGGGCGAGGACAGGTAGACGCGGTAGCCAAAAACATTCAGTACTTC
CDR3aa: CASGRGQVDAVAKNIQYF

j_gene: TRBJ2-5
len: 12
abundance: few
d_gene: TRBD1
v_gene: TRBV7-9
CDR3nt: TGTGCCAGCAGGGACAGGGAGGAGACCCAGTACTTC
CDR3aa: CASRDREETQYF

j_gene: TRBJ2-1
len: 15
abundance: few
d_gene: NA
v_gene: TRBV6-5
CDR3nt: NA
CDR3aa: CASSYRTTVVNEQFF

j_gene: TRBJ2-1
len: 22
abundance: NA
d_gene: TRBD2
v_gene: TRBV4-3
CDR3nt: TGCGCCAGCAGCCAAGTATACTACTCGGGACTAGCGGGAGGAAGGGCCTACAATGAGCAGTTCTTC
CDR3aa: CASSQVYYSGLAGGRAYNEQFF

j_gene: TRBJ1-5
len: 15
abundance: NA
d_gene: TRBD1
v_gene: TRBV6-6
CDR3nt: TGTGCCAGCAGTCTACAGGGGCCTAGCAATCAGCCCCAGCATTTT
CDR3aa: CASSLQGPSNQPQHF

j_gene: TRBJ1-2
len: 17
abundance: NA
d_gene: NA
v_gene: TRBV7-9
CDR3nt: TGTGCCAGCAGCTTAGAAGGCGGGGCCCCTGTATTCTATGGCTACACCTTC
CDR3aa: CASSLEGGAPVFYGYTF

j_gene: TRBJ1-5
len: 16
abundance: NA
d_gene: TRBD1
v_gene: TRBV4-1
CDR3nt: TGCGCCAGCAGCCAAGTCCCAGGGGGCACCGATCAGCCCCAGCATTTT
CDR3aa: CASSQVPGGTDQPQHF

j_gene: TRBJ2-3
len: 15
abundance: few
d_gene: NA
v_gene: TRBV10-1
CDR3nt: TGCGCCAGCAGTGTCGGGACAACGCCCACAGATACGCAGTATTTT
CDR3aa: CASSVGTTPTDTQYF

j_gene: TRBJ2-2
len: 13
abundance: NA
d_gene: NA
v_gene: TRBV5-6
CDR3nt: TGTGCCAGCAGCGATGATCGAGCCGGGGAGCTGTTTTTT
CDR3aa: CASSDDRAGELFF

j_gene: TRBJ1-4
len: 15
abundance: once
d_gene: NA
v_gene: TRBV4-2
CDR3nt: TGTGCCAGCAGCCAAGATGGGGCCCAGGGTGAAAAACTGTTTTTT
CDR3aa: CASSQDGAQGEKLFF

j_gene: TRBJ1-2
len: 13
abundance: NA
d_gene: TRBD1
v_gene: TRBV18
CDR3nt: TGTGCCAGCTCACCGACGACAGGGAATGGCTACACCTTC
CDR3aa: CASSPTTGNGYTF

j_gene: TRBJ1-2
len: 15
abundance: NA
d_gene: TRBD1
v_gene: TRBV14
CDR3nt: TGTGCCAGCAGCCAAGGAGGACAGGGGACGTATGGCTACACCTTC
CDR3aa: CASSQGGQGTYGYTF

j_gene: TRBJ2-6
len: 18
abundance: NA
d_gene: TRBD1
v_gene: TRBV5-6
CDR3nt: TGTGCCAGCAGCCCTCCGGGACAGGGCACCTCTGGGGCCAACGTCCTGACTTTC
CDR3aa: CASSPPGQGTSGANVLTF

j_gene: TRBJ1-1
len: 15
abundance: NA
d_gene: NA
v_gene: TRBV19
CDR3nt: TGTGCCAGTAGTATATTATCCTCGGGTAACACTGAAGCTTTCTTT
CDR3aa: CASSILSSGNTEAFF

j_gene: TRBJ2-2
len: 15
abundance: NA
d_gene: NA
v_gene: TRBV5-6
CDR3nt: TGTGCCAGCAGCTTGGAACGGGACACCACCGGGGAGCTGTTTTTT
CDR3aa: CASSLERDTTGELFF

j_gene: TRBJ2-7
len: 14
abundance: NA
d_gene: TRBD1
v_gene: TRBV19
CDR3nt: TGTGCCAGTAGTCTCCGACAGGGGGCCTACGAGCAGTACTTC
CDR3aa: CASSLRQGAYEQYF

j_gene: TRBJ1-1
len: 15
abundance: NA
d_gene: NA
v_gene: TRBV5-4
CDR3nt: TGTGCCAGCAGCTTGGGGGGAGGACCGAGCACTGAAGCCTTCTTT
CDR3aa: CASSLGGGPSTEAFF

j_gene: TRBJ2-7
len: 15
abundance: NA
d_gene: TRBD1
v_gene: TRBV23-1
CDR3nt: TGCGCCAGCAGTCCACTACGGACAGGCTTATACGAGCAGTACTTC
CDR3aa: CASSPLRTGLYEQYF

j_gene: TRBJ2-1
len: 16
abundance: NA
d_gene: TRBD1
v_gene: TRBV7-2
CDR3nt: TGTGCCAGCAGCTCCGTTATGGACAGGGGGCGAAGTGAGCAGTTCTTC
CDR3aa: CASSSVMDRGRSEQFF

j_gene: TRBJ2-1
len: 11
abundance: NA
d_gene: TRBD2
v_gene: TRBV5-6
CDR3nt: TGTGCCAGCAGCTTGGGACTAGCCAAGTTCTTC
CDR3aa: CASSLGLAKFF

j_gene: TRBJ1-2
len: 13
abundance: NA
d_gene: TRBD1
v_gene: TRBV7-9
CDR3nt: TGTGCCAGCGGACAGGGAGCTAACTATGGCTACACCTTC
CDR3aa: CASGQGANYGYTF

j_gene: TRBJ2-7
len: 13
abundance: NA
d_gene: NA
v_gene: TRBV7-2
CDR3nt: TGTGCCAGCAGCAGCAGGACAGATTACGAGCAGTACTTC
CDR3aa: CASSSRTDYEQYF

j_gene: TRBJ2-1
len: 14
abundance: NA
d_gene: NA
v_gene: TRBV6-5
CDR3nt: TGTGCCAACAGTTACTACCCTAAATACAATGAGCAGTTCTTC
CDR3aa: CANSYYPKYNEQFF

j_gene: TRBJ2-5
len: 15
abundance: NA
d_gene: TRBD2
v_gene: TRBV9
CDR3nt: TGTGCCAGCAGCGTAGCGGGACTACCGCAAGAGACCCAGTACTTC
CDR3aa: CASSVAGLPQETQYF

j_gene: TRBJ2-3
len: 14
abundance: NA
d_gene: NA
v_gene: TRBV5-6
CDR3nt: TGTGCCAGCACCGAGGCCGGTCGGGCAGATACGCAGTATTTT
CDR3aa: CASTEAGRADTQYF

j_gene: TRBJ1-4
len: 15
abundance: NA
d_gene: NA
v_gene: TRBV6-5
CDR3nt: TGTGCCAGCAGTTACTCCTCCCAGTTTGGTGAAAAACTGTTTTTT
CDR3aa: CASSYSSQFGEKLFF

j_gene: TRBJ2-7
len: 15
abundance: NA
d_gene: TRBD2
v_gene: TRBV7-6
CDR3nt: TGTGCCAGCAGCCTGGGGACTAGCGGTTACTACGAGCAGTACTTC
CDR3aa: CASSLGTSGYYEQYF

j_gene: TRBJ2-3
len: 15
abundance: once
d_gene: TRBD2
v_gene: TRBV4-3
CDR3nt: TGCGCCAGCAGCCACCTTAGCGGGGGGGCAGATACGCAGTATTTT
CDR3aa: CASSHLSGGADTQYF

j_gene: TRBJ2-7
len: 14
abundance: once
d_gene: NA
v_gene: TRBV11-2
CDR3nt: TGTGCCAGCACCGTTGCGGGCGCCTCCTACGAGCAGTACTTC
CDR3aa: CASTVAGASYEQYF

j_gene: TRBJ1-4
len: 16
abundance: NA
d_gene: NA
v_gene: TRBV19
CDR3nt: TGTGCCAGTAGTACCATAGGACCGCGGGGAGGAGAAAAACTGTTTTTT
CDR3aa: CASSTIGPRGGEKLFF

j_gene: TRBJ1-2
len: 15
abundance: medium-sized
d_gene: TRBD1
v_gene: TRBV6-5
CDR3nt: TGTGCCAGCAGTTACCGGACAGGGGGCAGTCATGGCTACACCTTC
CDR3aa: CASSYRTGGSHGYTF

j_gene: TRBJ2-1
len: 16
abundance: NA
d_gene: NA
v_gene: TRBV5-4
CDR3nt: TGTGCCAGCAGCTCCCGCAGGGATCTCGGCGCTCATGAGCAGTTCTTC
CDR3aa: CASSSRRDLGAHEQFF

j_gene: TRBJ1-3
len: 14
abundance: NA
d_gene: NA
v_gene: TRBV7-9
CDR3nt: TGTGCCAGCAGCCGTAGCAGCTCTGGAAACACCATATATTTT
CDR3aa: CASSRSSSGNTIYF

j_gene: TRBJ1-1
len: 15
abundance: NA
d_gene: NA
v_gene: TRBV7-6
CDR3nt: TGTGCCAGCAGCTTAGCGGATCAGGGTAGGACTGAAGCTTTCTTT
CDR3aa: CASSLADQGRTEAFF

j_gene: TRBJ1-2
len: 14
abundance: NA
d_gene: NA
v_gene: TRBV18
CDR3nt: TGTGCCAGCTCACCCTTCCGACAGACCTATGGCTACACCTTC
CDR3aa: CASSPFRQTYGYTF

j_gene: TRBJ1-4
len: 15
abundance: NA
d_gene: NA
v_gene: TRBV30
CDR3nt: TGTGCCTACCAGCGGGGACTCAGAACTAATGAAAAACTGTTTTTT
CDR3aa: CAYQRGLRTNEKLFF

j_gene: TRBJ1-4
len: 13
abundance: once
d_gene: TRBD1
v_gene: TRBV30
CDR3nt: TGTGCCTGGAGTGGACAGGGTGGGGAAAAACTGTTTTTT
CDR3aa: CAWSGQGGEKLFF

j_gene: TRBJ2-1
len: 15
abundance: NA
d_gene: TRBD2
v_gene: TRBV30
CDR3nt: TGTGCCTGGAGCAAGGAGCGGGAGTATTACAATGAGCAGTTCTTC
CDR3aa: CAWSKEREYYNEQFF

j_gene: TRBJ1-6
len: 13
abundance: NA
d_gene: NA
v_gene: TRBV21-1
CDR3nt: TGTGCCAGCAGCAAAGGGCTTCCCTCACCCCTCCACTTT
CDR3aa: CASSKGLPSPLHF